Following are 24 T cell receptor beta chains from one sample sequenced in a study of regulatory T cells in long-lasting Graves disease. Stated time point: newly diagnosed GD, antithyroid drugs for less than 3 months. The TCR library used RNA extracted from PBMCs. Arm-PCR with iRepertoire HTBI primers amplified the CDR3 regions for these TCR beta libraries. TCRdb re-derived calls from the multiplex PCR reads in MiXCR, one entry per CDR3 protein. Of approximately 540,000 distinct CDR3 sequences listed, about 12% are singletons. Separately, the same data were catalogued under a study of T cells in Graves' hyperthyroidism and ophthalmopathy.

The sequenced sample was peripheral blood mononuclear cells (PBMCs), obtained at new diagnosis, from a patient treated with antithyroid drugs. These receptors originate from a woman aged 25 to 39 with Graves disease.

This clonotype has at least ten counts. The chain uses TRBV11-2 and TRBJ1-2; perhaps TRBD1 as D (5 bases). Germline V lookup: CDR1 SGHAT, CDR2 FQNNGV. The CDR3 extends over 12 amino acids. V dropped 1 base and J dropped 8 bases, with 8 bases sitting between them. CDR3 residues: CASSLGGVGYTF. The CDR3 nucleotides read TGTGCCAGCAGCTTAGGGGGGGTCGGCTACACCTTC.

This sequence joins TRBV6-5 and TRBJ2-7; D ambiguous. Germline V CDR1 and CDR2: MNHEY, SVGAGI. The V and J ends lost 0 bases and 0 bases respectively, with 15 bases between them. The CDR3 runs to 17 residues. The CDR3 DNA reads TGTGCCAGCAGTTACTCGGGGTTTGGCGGAAGCTCCTACGAGCAGTACTTC. Amino acid sequence: CASSYSGFGGSSYEQYF.

This clonotype was counted at least ten times. The V gene is TRBV7-9, the J gene TRBJ2-7; 11 positions match TRBD2. The germline CDR1 and CDR2 sequences are SEHNR and FQNEAQ (reference sequence). The CDR3 sequence is 17 residues long. V lost 3 bases, J lost 2 bases, and 9 bases stayed unmatched. As DNA, the CDR3 is TGTGCCAGCAGCTTCCACCCCTATAGCGGGAGGGCCTACGAGCAGTACTTC. Protein sequence: CASSFHPYSGRAYEQYF.

For this clonotype: The germline gene is not matched at one end of the junction; a read error may be the cause. The gene calls are TRBV6-5 and TRBJ2-1; D gene ambiguous. CDR1 is MNHEY and CDR2 is SVGAGI in the germline V gene. The length of the CDR3 is 14 residues. The CDR3 DNA reads TGTGCCAGCAGTTACTCGAACGGCTACAATGGGCAGTTCTTC. Protein product: CASSYSNGYNGQFF.

The V and J genes are TRBV5-1 and TRBJ2-7; tentatively, D is TRBD1 or TRBD2 (5 bases each). CDR3 size: 16 residues. V lost 2 bases, J lost 4 bases, and 19 bases lay in between. Per the germline V gene, CDR1 is SGHRS and CDR2 is YFSETQ. CDR3 DNA: TGCGCCAGCAGCTTTTCTAGCTTGACAGACCCTTACGAGCAGTACTTC. This codes for CASSFSSLTDPYEQYF.

There are many counts of this clonotype. The chain has TRBV12-3 or TRBV12-4 and TRBJ2-1; possibly TRBD1 for D (6 bases). The germline V and J ends were trimmed by 6 bases and 0 bases, with 12 bases remaining between them. This CDR3 is 15 amino acids long. DNA of the CDR3: TGTGCCAGCAGGCACAGGGCCAGCTCCTACAATGAGCAGTTCTTC. Translating it yields CASRHRASSYNEQFF.

The chain links TRBV4-3 to TRBJ2-1; 10 positions agree with TRBD2. CDR1 is LGHNA, CDR2 YSLEER, per germline. The V and J ends lost 1 base and 6 bases, in that order; junction bases with no gene match: 6. There are 16 residues in the CDR3. The CDR3 DNA follows: TGCGCCAGCAGCCAAGGCCTAGCGGGAGTCATCAATGAGCAGTTCTTC. Amino acids: CASSQGLAGVINEQFF.

The rearrangement uses TRBV7-2 and TRBJ2-7; 10 bases fit TRBD2. This CDR3 region has 14 residues. The trim removed 5 bases at V and 5 bases at J, leaving 6 bases unmatched. Germline V gene data show CDR1 as SGHTA and CDR2 as FQGNSA. CDR3 DNA sequence: TGTGCCAGCAGCCCATGGCTAGCGGGAGACGAGCAGTACTTC. Amino acids: CASSPWLAGDEQYF.

This clonotype was seen only once. The chain combines TRBV7-8 with TRBJ1-6; 7 nucleotides align to TRBD1. From germline, CDR1 is SGHVS and CDR2 FQNEAQ. This CDR3 contains 15 residues. Losses at the gene ends were 2 bases for V and 5 bases for J; bases not matched to a gene: 3. The CDR3 sequence is CASSLRDSNNSPLHF. The DNA of the CDR3 is TGTGCCAGCAGCTTAAGGGACAGCAATAATTCACCCCTCCACTTT.

A few counts support this clonotype. With a much larger clone just one base away, this may be a read error. The V gene is TRBV7-2, the J gene TRBJ2-7; 13 bases match TRBD2. The CDR3 has 15 residues. J gave up 4 bases and V 4 bases, and 4 bases lay outside the gene matches. In germline, CDR1 is SGHTA, CDR2 FQGNSA. This chain's CDR3 is CASSSRTSGSYEQYF. Here the CDR3 DNA reads TGTGCCAGCAGCTCCCGGACTAGCGGGAGTTACGAGCAGTACTTC.

The V call is TRBV4-3, the J call TRBJ2-7; TRBD2 might be the D (6 bases). The germline CDR1 and CDR2 sequences are LGHNA and YSLEER. V lost 0 bases and J 6 bases, leaving 21 bases between the germline ends. There are 17 residues in the CDR3. CDR3 in DNA: TGCGCCAGCAGCCAAGATCTAGCGTCGGTCGGTTACAGCGAGCAGTACTTC. Its protein is CASSQDLASVGYSEQYF.

This clonotype occurred many times. The chain has TRBV4-3 and TRBJ1-4, with D unclear. This CDR3 comprises 16 residues. With 4 bases removed from V and 3 bases from J, the gap between germline ends came to 15 bases. Germline V gene lookup returns CDR1 LGHNA and CDR2 YSLEER. In DNA, the CDR3 is TGCGCCAGCAGCCGTAACCCCGGGTCCCCTAATGAAAAACTGTTTTTT. Translation: CASSRNPGSPNEKLFF.

The table lists this clonotype with many counts. The genes are TRBV2 and TRBJ2-7; D may be TRBD1 or TRBD2 (5 bases each). The length of the CDR3 is 12 residues. The ends were cut back, 6 bases at V and 11 bases at J, with 17 bases in the middle. Germline CDR1 and CDR2: SNHLY and FYNNEI. The CDR3: CASRITQVGEYF. The CDR3 region has the DNA TGTGCCAGCAGGATAACCCAGGTGGGGGAGTACTTC.

This clonotype was seen many times. This chain connects TRBV6-1 to TRBJ1-1; D is undetermined. Trimming removed 7 bases at V and 5 bases at J, with 11 bases between. Germline V gives CDR1 MNHNS, CDR2 SASEGT. This CDR3 region has 12 residues. CDR3 residues: CASIRSGTEAFF. The DNA of the CDR3 is TGTGCCAGCATCAGGAGCGGGACTGAAGCTTTCTTT.

This clonotype was observed many times. In DNA form, the CDR3 reads TGTGCCAGCAGCTTAGCGGGAGACAATGAGCAGTTCTTC. Translating gives CASSLAGDNEQFF. The chain has TRBV11-2 and TRBJ2-1; possible D gene TRBD2, 6 bases. This CDR3 contains 13 residues. Trimming took 1 base from V and 5 from J, leaving 6 bases between them. CDR1 and CDR2 (germline): SGHAT, FQNNGV.

A remark on this clonotype: Since the CDR3 does not end with the conserved phenylalanine or tryptophan, this likely comes from a read error. The V and J genes are TRBV18 and TRBJ2-2; 7 nucleotides match TRBD1. The CDR3 extends over 16 amino acids. Germline assignment: CDR1 KGHSH and CDR2 LQKENI. V dropped 3 bases and J dropped 1; count of bases not matched to a gene: 5. DNA for the CDR3: TGTGCCAGCTCACCTCAGAGACAGGGGAACACCGGGGAGCTGTTTTTG. Translated: CASSPQRQGNTGELFL.

This clonotype has more than one count but fewer than ten. The CDR3 protein is CSVEEPAIPSEAFF. The CDR3 region has the DNA TGCAGCGTTGAAGAGCCAGCGATCCCTTCTGAAGCTTTCTTT. The chain has TRBV29-1 and TRBJ1-1; no reliable D call. Trimming left V 0 bases short and J 6 bases short, with 14 bases between. The CDR3 loop spans 14 amino acids. Germline loops: CDR1 SQVTM, CDR2 ANQGSEA. Together with reference TRBV29-1 and TRBJ1-1, the CDR3 gives the full variable domain: SAVISQKPSRDICQRGTSLTIQCQVDSQVTMMFWYRQQPGQSLTLIATANQGSEATYESGFVIDKFPISRPNLTFSTLTVSNMSPEDSSIYLCSVEEPAIPSEAFFGQGTRLTVV.

This clonotype was detected many times. CDR3 nucleotides: TGCAGCGTTGTTCTCTGGGGAAGCCCCTACGAGCAGTACTTC. It is translated as CSVVLWGSPYEQYF. The chain has TRBV29-1 and TRBJ2-7; D unresolved. The CDR3 is 14 residues long. Germline-derived CDR1 and CDR2 are SQVTM and ANQGSEA. Between the trimmed V and J ends, which lost 4 bases and 2 bases, there was a span of 15 bases.

This clonotype was seen ten or more times. V is TRBV3-1 and J is TRBJ2-1; a possible D gene is TRBD2 (5 bases). CDR3 length: 17 amino acids. Germline V gene data show CDR1 as LGHDT and CDR2 as YNNKEL (reference sequence). V shed 2 bases and J shed 8 bases, with 22 bases lying between them. DNA of the CDR3: TGTGCCAGCAGCCAAAGCGCGAGCGCGAGGGTCGGCGATGAGCAGTTCTTC. Translated, it gives CASSQSASARVGDEQFF.

J is TRBJ2-7 and V is TRBV6-2 or TRBV6-3, with 8 bases fitting TRBD2. This CDR3 comprises 16 residues. The germline V gene encodes CDR1 MNHEY and CDR2 SVGEGT. Unmatched junction bases numbered 16, after V lost 5 bases and J lost 7 bases. CDR3 sequence (DNA): TGTGCCAGCAGTGCCCGAGCGGGAGTCACCTACAATGAGCAGTACTTC. Protein: CASSARAGVTYNEQYF.

To note about this clonotype: Because it lacks the conserved phenylalanine or tryptophan at the end, this CDR3 is likely a read error. V gene TRBV11-3 combines with J gene TRBJ1-1; D unresolved. Trimming cost V 3 bases and J 2 bases, with 7 bases left between them. The CDR3 has 13 residues. Germline assignment: CDR1 SGHNT and CDR2 YENEEA. CDR3 DNA: TGTGCCAGCAGCTTGGGGAGAAACACTGAAGCTTTCCTT. It specifies CASSLGRNTEAFL.

This clonotype was seen a few times. This sequence joins TRBV20-1 and TRBJ2-1; 11 nucleotides align to TRBD2. The CDR3 length is 14 residues. Looked up from germline, CDR1 is DFQATT and CDR2 is SNEGSKA (reference sequence). Germline trimming cut 0 bases from V and 9 bases from J; bases unmatched to any gene: 4. The CDR3: CSARDVLAGAEQFF. CDR3 DNA: TGCAGTGCTAGAGACGTACTAGCGGGAGCTGAGCAGTTCTTC.

This clonotype came up many times. The chain joins TRBV20-1 to TRBJ2-7, with 9 bases fitting TRBD2. Germline V gene data show CDR1 as DFQATT and CDR2 as SNEGSKA (reference sequence). V lost 6 bases to trimming and J lost 2 bases; unmatched junction nucleotides: 5. CDR3 size: 13 residues. This CDR3 reads CSARLAETYEQYF. The CDR3 DNA sequence: TGCAGTGCCCGACTAGCGGAAACCTACGAGCAGTACTTC.

This clonotype was observed many times. V gene TRBV27 combines with J gene TRBJ1-4, with 8 positions matching TRBD1. This CDR3 has 14 residues. The V gene end was trimmed by 5 bases and the J gene end by 5 bases; junction bases not matched to a gene: 4. The germline V gene has CDR1 MNHEY and CDR2 SMNVEV (reference sequence). The CDR3 region is CASSPGTGNEKLFF. CDR3 nucleotides: TGTGCCAGCAGTCCCGGGACAGGAAATGAAAAACTGTTTTTT.